The rows below give T cell receptor beta chains drawn from one sample of a study of shared clonotypes between healthy human individuals. Assay: immunoSEQ multiplex PCR; the TCRdb copy retains only in-frame clones and omits some. There are more than 500,000 clones in the sample; around 96% occur only once, and about 0.059% lies in the top ten. The sequenced material came from naive CD4+ T cells sorted from blood. These receptors all come from a woman in her twenties or thirties in good health. The CDR3 runs from the conserved cysteine through the conserved F or W. D genes are given only for firm matches. Expanded clones get a size class; other rows say once, few or many, or leave the size out.

>TRBD1|TRBJ2-5|-|TRBV5-1
TGCGCCAGCAGCCTAGGGACAGGGGAAGAGACCCAGTACTTC
CASSLGTGEETQYF
>-|TRBJ2-3|-|TRBV29-1
TGCAGCGTTGCTAGCGCAAGCACAGATACGCAGTATTTT
CSVASASTDTQYF
>-|TRBJ1-1|-|TRBV28
TGTGCCAGCACCATTTCGGGGGGCCCTGAAGCTTTCTTT
CASTISGGPEAFF
>-|TRBJ1-1|-|TRBV28
TGTGCCAGCCGAAAACAGGCCACCGGGACTGAAGCTTTCTTT
CASRKQATGTEAFF
>-|TRBJ1-1|few|TRBV5-1
TGCGCCAGCAGCGAGGACGTGGGCACTGAAGCTTTCTTT
CASSEDVGTEAFF
>TRBD1|TRBJ1-2|-|TRBV28
TGTGCCAGCAGGCGCGACAGGGATGGTGGCTACACCTTC
CASRRDRDGGYTF
>-|TRBJ2-2|-|TRBV28
TGTGCCAGCAGCTCCCCGGAAGCGTACACCGGGGAGCTGTTTTTT
CASSSPEAYTGELFF
>-|TRBJ2-1|once|TRBV27
TGTGCCAGCAGTTCCATAAGTGTGGGCTACAATGAGCAGTTCTTC
CASSSISVGYNEQFF
>-|TRBJ2-5|-|TRBV18
TGTGCCAGCTCGAGAACCGGGGACCGAGGGGCCCAGTACTTC
CASSRTGDRGAQYF
>TRBD2|TRBJ2-7|-|TRBV4-1
TGCGCCAGCAGCCATCCGGCTAGCGGGATATACGAGCAGTACTTC
CASSHPASGIYEQYF
>-|TRBJ1-2|-|TRBV7-2
TGTGCCAGCAGCCCCTATAACAGGAACTATGGCTACACCTTC
CASSPYNRNYGYTF
>-|TRBJ1-4|-|TRBV5-1
TGCGCCAGCAGCGTCGGTGGCCCCCGACAGGATGAAAAACTGTTTTTT
CASSVGGPRQDEKLFF
>-|TRBJ2-6|-|TRBV5-4
TGTGCCAGCAGCTCGCAGGGGTGGCGGGGGGCCAACGTCCTGACTTTC
CASSSQGWRGANVLTF
>-|TRBJ1-1|-|TRBV7-9
TGTGCCAGCAGCGGACAGACGGTGAACACTGAAGCTTTCTTT
CASSGQTVNTEAFF
>-|TRBJ1-2|-|TRBV27
TGTGCCAGCAGTTTGCGATGGGGCGGAGACTATGGCTACACCTTC
CASSLRWGGDYGYTF
>-|TRBJ2-4|-|TRBV19
TGTGCCAGTAGTACCGAGACGGGGCCAGCCAAAAACATTCAGTACTTC
CASSTETGPAKNIQYF
>TRBD1|TRBJ2-1|-|TRBV25-1
TGTGCCAGCAGCGACAGGGGAACCTACAATGAGCAGTTCTTC
CASSDRGTYNEQFF
>TRBD2|TRBJ2-7|once|TRBV10-3
TGTGCCATCAGTGAGAGGGTTCCCGGGAGGGAGCAGTACTTC
CAISERVPGREQYF
>-|TRBJ2-1|-|TRBV29-1
TGCAGCCTAAGAGGGAGCTCCTACAATGAGCAGTTCTTC
CSLRGSSYNEQFF
>-|TRBJ1-5|-|TRBV7-2
TGTGCCAGCACCCAGGGGTCCCAGCCCCAGCATTTT
CASTQGSQPQHF
>-|TRBJ1-2|-|TRBV25-1
TGTGCCAGCAGTGAATATACGGGTTATGGCTACACCTTC
CASSEYTGYGYTF
>-|TRBJ1-2|few|TRBV28
TGTGCCAGCAGTTTATCGGCTGTAGATGGCTACACCTTC
CASSLSAVDGYTF
>TRBD1|TRBJ2-6|once|TRBV28
TGTGCCAGCAGTACTACAGGGGGTGGGGCCAACGTCCTGACTTTC
CASSTTGGGANVLTF
>TRBD1|TRBJ1-2|-|TRBV5-4
TGTGCCAGCAGCCGGGGACAGGGGGGGATCTATGGCTACACCTTC
CASSRGQGGIYGYTF
>TRBD2|TRBJ2-5|-|TRBV4-2
TGTGCCAACAGCCAAGGGGGGGCTAGCGGGAATGCTGGGGAGACCCAGTACTTC
CANSQGGASGNAGETQYF
>TRBD2|TRBJ2-2|once|TRBV19
TGTGCCAGTAGAGAACTAGCGGGAGGCGGGGAGCTGTTTTTT
CASRELAGGGELFF
>-|TRBJ2-4|-|TRBV27
TGTGCCAGCAGTTTATCGTCCATCTCGGCTAGCGAGGGGGGATTAGCCAAAAACATTCAGTACTTC
CASSLSSISASEGGLAKNIQYF
>TRBD1|TRBJ2-7|-|TRBV4-2
TGTGCCAGCAGCCTGCAAAAAGGGACAGGGGGCCCTAATTCCTACGAGCAGTACTTC
CASSLQKGTGGPNSYEQYF
>TRBD2|TRBJ2-2|-|TRBV10-3
TGTGCCATCAGTGAACGTAGGCCGGGACTAGGGAACACCGGGGAGCTGTTTTTT
CAISERRPGLGNTGELFF
>-|TRBJ2-3|-|TRBV6-6
TGTGCCAGCAGCCCCGTTAGTAGCGCAGATACGCAGTATTTT
CASSPVSSADTQYF
>TRBD1|TRBJ1-4|-|TRBV19
TGTGCCACTACGCACAGGGGGAGGGATGAAAAACTGTTTTTT
CATTHRGRDEKLFF
>-|TRBJ1-2|-|TRBV7-2
TGTGCCAGCAGCTTAGCGGCCAGATCCTTCTATGGCTACACCTTC
CASSLAARSFYGYTF
>TRBD1|TRBJ2-1|-|TRBV5-1
TGCGCCAGCAGCGCTGGACAGGGTTACAATGAGCAGTTCTTC
CASSAGQGYNEQFF
>-|TRBJ1-4|-|TRBV5-8
TGTGCCAGCAGCTTGACAAGGGGGAGAGGAGAAAAACTGTTTTTT
CASSLTRGRGEKLFF
>-|TRBJ1-1|-|TRBV27
TGTGCCACGAGGAACAGGGTGAGGAACACTGAAGCTTTCTTT
CATRNRVRNTEAFF
>TRBD1|TRBJ1-2|-|TRBV27
TGTGCCAGCAGTTGGGGACAGGGGGTTTCTTCACTTTATGGCTACACCTTC
CASSWGQGVSSLYGYTF
>-|TRBJ2-3|-|TRBV10-3
TGTGCCATCGGCCAGGGGCAAGATACGCAGTATTTT
CAIGQGQDTQYF
>-|TRBJ1-1|-|TRBV28
TGTGCCAGCAGTTTAGTAGGAGGGGGGACACCGAACACTGAAGCTTTCTTT
CASSLVGGGTPNTEAFF
>TRBD2|TRBJ2-5|-|TRBV2
TGTGCCAGCACTCCGGGACTAGCGGGAGAAGAGACCCAGTACTTC
CASTPGLAGEETQYF
>-|TRBJ1-5|-|TRBV11-2
TGTGCCAGCAGCTTAGAAGTCGGCAATCAGCCCCAGCATTTT
CASSLEVGNQPQHF
>-|TRBJ2-1|-|TRBV4-1
TGCGCCAGCAGCCAGGGCGTTGTCTACAATGAGCAGTTCTTC
CASSQGVVYNEQFF
>-|TRBJ1-6|-|TRBV27
TGTGCCAGCATGGGGCTGGGGGGTATCGAGCTGAGTTCACCCCTCCACTTT
CASMGLGGIELSSPLHF
>TRBD2|TRBJ2-5|once|TRBV28
TGTGCCAGCAGCTCGCCTAGCGGGAGGCTTGGGACCCAGTACTTC
CASSSPSGRLGTQYF
>-|TRBJ2-2|-|TRBV19
TGTGCCAGTAGCACAGGTTACACCGGGGAGCTGTTTTTT
CASSTGYTGELFF
>-|TRBJ2-7|once|TRBV2
TGTGCCAGCGGGTGGCCCCTAACCTACGAGCAGTACTTC
CASGWPLTYEQYF
>-|TRBJ1-5|-|TRBV27
TGTGCCAGCAGTTTATCGTGGGGGGAGGGCAATCAGCCCCAGCATTTT
CASSLSWGEGNQPQHF